This T cell receptor beta chain was captured by sequencing in a study of tumor and adjacent non-tumor tissue in lung cancer (dated by TCRdb to 2017 to 2018). In the study overall: By cancer type, the cohort comprised eleven to twelve adenocarcinoma patients, a couple of squamous cell carcinoma patients and 1 small cell lung cancer patient. Sequencing produced some 130,000,000 productive TCRbeta reads in total, an average of about 4.2 million reads per sample. The study compared bulk TCRbeta repertoires from lung tumor tissue and matched distant non-tumor lung tissue of about 16 lung cancer patients. Ages among the approximately 15 patients ranged from about 30 to 76 years, there were approximately 10 men and 5 women, and disease was at TNM stage I to III. For each patient, one tumor sample and one normal lung sample were taken, giving roughly 30 paired specimens that underwent TCRbeta CDR3 sequencing. Overall study outcomes, separate from this receptor: Peripheral blood was not sequenced, so blood TCRbeta repertoires were not examined in the lung cancer patients of the study. The methods do not name the sequencing platform or mention unique molecular identifiers. The top 100 clones accounted for a significantly larger cumulative portion of the repertoire in normal lung than in tumor tissue. Only approximately 14 patients were in the cohort, and the authors stated that larger samples and more detailed clinical data are needed. Significantly higher TCR diversity was found in younger patients, and higher tumor TCR diversity was associated with shorter overall and disease-free survival. Significantly higher TCR diversity (inverse Simpson) was observed in tumor tissue than in normal lung tissue (around 450 vs 150, P = 0.0075, Mann-Whitney U test).

RNA was isolated from bulk, unsorted tissue, and RNA quality was assessed with a NanoDrop ND-1000 and an Agilent 2100. Donors were newly diagnosed lung cancer patients admitted for thoracic surgery in China between August and November 2014, without prior chemotherapy. The study excluded patients who had received radiotherapy or chemotherapy before or who had another cancer at the same time. Surgical tissue pieces of roughly 1-2.2 cm3 were preserved in RNAlater solution and stored at -80 °C until use. The library was obtained by multiplex PCR. Sequencing took place on an Illumina HiSeq 2500. TCRbeta libraries were built by three rounds of nested PCR using primers (Table S4), following protocols modified from ARM-PCR. Before sequencing, PCR products of 200-500 bp were cut from the gel and purified using the QIAquick gel extraction kit. On the authors' methods: Trimmomatic was used to clean the reads, FLASH merged the cleaned reads into complete CDR3 sequences, and MiTCR assigned the sequences to V(D)J germline segments. Clonal diversity was computed as the inverse Simpson's index with VDJtools. A read counted as productive if the sequence was in-frame and lacked a premature stop codon. TCRdb cleaned the public reads at Q25 with fastp, built clones with MiXCR and kept in-frame beta chains. Here each entry gathers all rows of one CDR3 protein and keeps the most common genes and DNA. TCRdb's processing, not the authors', yielded these V and J calls. The sample includes 60,000 to 90,000 distinct CDR3 sequences, with around four fifths observed a single time. About an eighth of the sample goes to the ten largest clones.

CDR1 SGHVS and CDR2 FQNEAQ were looked up in the germline V gene. Counted from cysteine to phenylalanine, this CDR3 has 13 amino acids. Of the read, only the CDR3 DNA is kept; its 39 bases are in frame from base 1. Points on this clonotype: Its antigen is still unknown. One junction end does not reproduce the germline sequence, and a read error may be involved.

Sequenced material: lung tumor tissue. This receptor was identified in a woman aged 45-65 years with non-small cell lung cancer. The chain is encoded by TRBV7-8 joined to TRBJ2-5; the D gene is perhaps TRBD1, from 5 matching bases. In nucleotide form, the sequence is TGTGCCAGCAGCGTCAGGGTTCTCGAGACCCTGTATTTC. This gives the protein CASSVRVLETLYF.